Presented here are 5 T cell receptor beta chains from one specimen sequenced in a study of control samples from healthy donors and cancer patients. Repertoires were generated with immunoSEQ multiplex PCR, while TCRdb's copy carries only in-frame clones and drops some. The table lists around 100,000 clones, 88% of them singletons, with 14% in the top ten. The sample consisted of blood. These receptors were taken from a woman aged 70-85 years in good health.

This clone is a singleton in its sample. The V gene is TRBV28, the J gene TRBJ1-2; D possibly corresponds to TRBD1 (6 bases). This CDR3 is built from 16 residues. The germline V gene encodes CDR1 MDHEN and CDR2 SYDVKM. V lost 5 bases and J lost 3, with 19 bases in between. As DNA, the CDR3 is TGTGCCAGCAGTGGCATGGGACACGGGACGGACTATGGCTACACCTTC. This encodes CASSGMGHGTDYGYTF.

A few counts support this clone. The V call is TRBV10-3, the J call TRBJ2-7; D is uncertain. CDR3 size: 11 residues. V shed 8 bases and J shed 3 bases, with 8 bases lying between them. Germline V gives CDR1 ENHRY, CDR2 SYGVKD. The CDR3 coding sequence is TGTGCCATCGCCCAGGACTACGAGCAGTACTTC. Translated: CAIAQDYEQYF.

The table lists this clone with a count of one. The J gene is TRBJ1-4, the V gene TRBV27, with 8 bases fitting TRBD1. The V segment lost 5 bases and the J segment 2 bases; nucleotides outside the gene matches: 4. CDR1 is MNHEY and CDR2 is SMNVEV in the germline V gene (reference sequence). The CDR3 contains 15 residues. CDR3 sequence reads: CASSPWTGTNEKLFF. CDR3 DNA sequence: TGTGCCAGCAGTCCATGGACAGGGACTAATGAAAAACTGTTTTTT.

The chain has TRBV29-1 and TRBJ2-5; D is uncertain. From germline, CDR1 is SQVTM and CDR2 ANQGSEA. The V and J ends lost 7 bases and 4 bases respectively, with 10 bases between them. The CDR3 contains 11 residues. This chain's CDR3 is CSGLFGETQYF. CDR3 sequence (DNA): TGCAGCGGCCTTTTCGGAGAGACCCAGTACTTC.

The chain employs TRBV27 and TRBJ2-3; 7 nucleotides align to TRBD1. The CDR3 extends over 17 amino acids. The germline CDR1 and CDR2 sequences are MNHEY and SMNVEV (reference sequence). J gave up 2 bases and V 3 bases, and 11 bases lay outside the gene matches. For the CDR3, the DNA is TGTGCCAGCAGTTTCCGAGACAGGGCCGAACCCACAGATACGCAGTATTTT. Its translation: CASSFRDRAEPTDTQYF.